This T cell receptor beta chain was found in a study of T cells in Graves' hyperthyroidism and ophthalmopathy. Thyroid ultrasound, orbital computed tomography, clinical symptoms, and serum thyroxine and TRAb underpinned diagnoses. Amplified TCR beta CDR3 regions derived from RNA transcripts. HTBI primers were used for first-round RT-PCR of the TCR CDR3. TCRdb used MiXCR to reprocess the multiplex PCR reads, holding one entry per CDR3 protein. The data contain approximately 520,000 distinct CDR3 sequences, more than 20% of them singletons. Study-wide results and limits: Also found in blood were most expanded thyroid clonotypes above 0.001.

This clonotype was seen many times. The antigen is undetermined. CDR3 length equals 15 residues. Germline V gene sequence: CDR1 LNHDA, CDR2 SQIVND (reference sequence). V lost 7 bases to trimming and J lost 0 bases, with 13 bases between them. The rearrangement links TRBV19 to TRBJ1-3; the D is unclear. Sequenced sample: blood. This TCR came from a man between 18 and 29 years old with Graves' hyperthyroidism. The CDR3 bases are TGTGCCAGTACCCAAAAAGGGATCTCTGGAAACACCATATATTTT. Its translation: CASTQKGISGNTIYF. Using reference TRBV19 and TRBJ1-3 for the parts outside the CDR3, the full variable domain is DGGITQSPKYLFRKEGQNVTLSCEQNLNHDAMYWYRQDPGQGLRLIYYSQIVNDFQKGDIAEGYSVSREKKESFPLTVTSAQKNPTAFYLCASTQKGISGNTIYFGEGSWLTVV.